The source of this TCR beta chain is a study of T cell changes during pregnancy in multiple sclerosis. The J segment lost 10 bases and the V segment lost 2 bases, leaving 5 bases of the junction unmatched. CDR3 size: 12 residues. The germline gives CDR1 SQVTM, CDR2 ANQGSEA. This clone came up a few times. Using immunoSEQ multiplex PCR, the repertoire was profiled, and TCRdb retains in-frame clones only, with some absent. This sample has about 70,000 clones, with roughly nine tenths found just once. The specimen was peripheral blood, collected in the second trimester of pregnancy. The chain joins TRBV29-1 to TRBJ1-1; TRBD1 matches at 9 bases. This receptor was obtained from a female donor in good health, enrolled as a control in a pregnancy study. The CDR3 is CSVERTTGGAFF. CDR3 DNA: TGCAGCGTTGAAAGAACGACAGGGGGAGCTTTCTTT. Full variable domain (rest looked up from reference TRBV29-1 and TRBJ1-1): SAVISQKPSRDICQRGTSLTIQCQVDSQVTMMFWYRQQPGQSLTLIATANQGSEATYESGFVIDKFPISRPNLTFSTLTVSNMSPEDSSIYLCSVERTTGGAFFGQGTRLTVV.